Presented here are 22 T cell receptor beta chains from one specimen sequenced in a study of shared clonotypes between healthy human individuals (TCRdb year 2020). Receptor libraries were prepared by the immunoSEQ multiplex PCR assay. Drawn from immuneACCESS, this table holds only the in-frame rearrangements with V and J called that TCRdb kept. Clones are partly lost; checked studies trace under half to an unresolved V gene and leave the rest unexplained. The sample table records 2 million to 3 million clones; 93% of these occur just once. More than 0.35% of the sample is taken by the ten largest. Sequenced input: naive CD4+ T cells from PBMCs. The label giving this sample's cell subset or site can be read as: CD45RA+ positively selected. These receptors all stem from a man aged 18 to 30 in good health. Some clones in this sample may be carry-over from other donors' samples.

This sequence joins TRBV7-9 and TRBJ1-2; no clear D. Trimming took off 4 bases at V and 1 base at J, with 10 bases between the two ends. Germline V CDR1 and CDR2: SEHNR, FQNEAQ (reference sequence). The CDR3 totals 14 residues. CDR3 sequence reads: CASSSLRGNYGYTF. The CDR3, as DNA: TGTGCCAGCAGCTCCCTGCGGGGTAACTATGGCTACACCTTC.

The rearrangement joins TRBV7-9 to TRBJ2-1; the D is unclear. The CDR3 is made up of 15 amino acids. Per germline, CDR1 SEHNR and CDR2 FQNEAQ (reference sequence). Trimming left V 1 base short and J 0 bases short, with 7 bases between. The DNA for the CDR3 is TGTGCCAGCAGCTTAGTTTCGGGCTCCTACAATGAGCAGTTCTTC. Protein sequence: CASSLVSGSYNEQFF.

This chain connects TRBV7-2 to TRBJ2-5, with D tentatively TRBD1 (5 bases). With 5 bases removed from V and 2 bases from J, the gap between germline ends came to 6 bases. Germline V gives CDR1 SGHTA, CDR2 FQGNSA. CDR3 size: 12 residues. CDR3 sequence (DNA): TGTGCCAGCAGCAGACAGCAAGAGACCCAGTACTTC. As protein: CASSRQQETQYF.

V usage is TRBV10-2 and J usage is TRBJ2-1, with 10 bases that match TRBD2. This CDR3 region has 14 residues. Trimming at V came to 6 bases and at J to 6 bases, leaving 5 bases not matched to a gene. Per the germline V gene, CDR1 is WSHSY and CDR2 is SAAADI. The CDR3 reads CASRTSGLINEQFF. CDR3 in DNA: TGCGCCAGCAGGACTAGCGGGCTTATCAATGAGCAGTTCTTC.

CDR3 bases: TGTGCCAGCAGCCTAGTGGGCGGGAGCTCCTACGAGCAGTACTTC. Amino acids: CASSLVGGSSYEQYF. V and J are TRBV9 and TRBJ2-7, with 7 bases matching TRBD2. CDR3 size: 15 residues. Trimming at V came to 4 bases and at J to 0 bases, leaving 7 bases not matched to a gene. Germline V gene sequence: CDR1 SGDLS, CDR2 YYNGEE.

The rearrangement links TRBV9 to TRBJ2-2; D possibly corresponds to TRBD2 (5 bases). CDR1 is SGDLS, CDR2 YYNGEE, per germline. This CDR3 contains 15 residues. Trimming pared 7 bases from V and 5 bases from J, leaving 18 bases between. CDR3: CASRPGLQGTGELFF. CDR3 DNA sequence: TGTGCCAGCCGCCCAGGACTCCAAGGGACCGGGGAGCTGTTTTTT.

The chain combines TRBV27 with TRBJ2-7; TRBD1 matches at 9 bases. With V trimmed by 5 bases and J by 6 bases, 5 bases remained unmatched. Per the germline V gene, CDR1 is MNHEY and CDR2 is SMNVEV (reference sequence). The CDR3 is made up of 13 amino acids. The CDR3 nucleotides are TGTGCCAGCAGTGGGACAGGGAGGAGCGAGCAGTACTTC. It yields the protein CASSGTGRSEQYF.

The chain employs TRBV9 and TRBJ2-7; either TRBD1 or TRBD2 may fit D (5 bases each). This CDR3 spans 16 amino acids. V lost 0 bases, J lost 3 bases, and 16 bases lay in between. Germline V gene sequence: CDR1 SGDLS, CDR2 YYNGEE. The CDR3 DNA sequence: TGTGCCAGCAGCGTAGGAGGGGCTCGAAGCAACTACGAGCAGTACTTC. Amino acid sequence: CASSVGGARSNYEQYF.

This chain joins TRBV6-6 and TRBJ2-7, with a weak D call TRBD1 (5 bases). Trimming removed 1 base at V and 1 base at J, with 14 bases between. Germline V gene lookup returns CDR1 MNHNY and CDR2 SVGAGI (reference sequence). The length of the CDR3 is 16 residues. This CDR3 is CASSYYRQGRSYEQYF. The DNA for the CDR3 is TGTGCCAGCAGTTACTATAGGCAGGGAAGGTCCTACGAGCAGTACTTC.

The CDR3, as DNA: TGTGCCAGCAGTTTATCGATGGACAGTATTACACCCCAGCATTTT. It translates to CASSLSMDSITPQHF. J is TRBJ1-5 and V is TRBV27; a weak D match, TRBD1 (6 bases). Germline CDR1 reads MNHEY; CDR2 reads SMNVEV (reference sequence). V shed 0 bases and J shed 10 bases, with 16 bases lying between them. The CDR3 runs to 15 residues.

The gene calls are TRBV25-1 and TRBJ2-5, with TRBD1 matching over 8 bases. Looked up from germline, CDR1 is MGHDK and CDR2 is SYGVNS. V was clipped by 2 bases and J by 5 bases; unmatched bases: 4. The CDR3 has 14 amino acids. This CDR3 is CASSERQGWETQYF. The CDR3 DNA reads as TGTGCCAGCAGTGAACGACAGGGGTGGGAGACCCAGTACTTC.

This clone appeared once. The rearrangement joins TRBV11-2 to TRBJ2-4; D is unclear. CDR1 and CDR2 from the germline V gene are SGHAT and FQNNGV. This CDR3 has 16 residues. V was trimmed by 5 bases and J by 0 bases, leaving 14 bases between them. The CDR3 loop reads CASSPPRGLAKNIQYF. The CDR3 DNA reads as TGTGCCAGCAGCCCACCCCGTGGGTTAGCCAAAAACATTCAGTACTTC.

The rearrangement joins TRBV27 to TRBJ2-3, with D perhaps TRBD2 (6 bases). CDR3 length: 16 residues. Trimming removed 8 bases at V and 0 bases at J, with 18 bases between. Germline assignment: CDR1 MNHEY and CDR2 SMNVEV (reference sequence). CDR3 in amino acids: CASGPFSGPSTDTQYF. CDR3 DNA: TGTGCCAGCGGGCCCTTTAGCGGACCTAGCACAGATACGCAGTATTTT.

The V gene is TRBV7-2, the J gene TRBJ2-7; TRBD1 is a possible D gene (5 bases). Trimming cost V 1 base and J 2 bases, with 12 bases left between them. Per germline, CDR1 SGHTA and CDR2 FQGNSA. The CDR3 is made up of 15 amino acids. For the CDR3, the DNA is TGTGCCAGCAGCTTAGTGCACACAGGTACCTACGAGCAGTACTTC. Translated, it gives CASSLVHTGTYEQYF.

The chain employs TRBV6-1 and TRBJ2-7; 11 bases map to TRBD2. This CDR3 is 14 amino acids long. Germline V gene lookup returns CDR1 MNHNS and CDR2 SASEGT. Unmatched junction bases numbered 3, after V lost 6 bases and J lost 2 bases. CDR3 bases: TGTGCCAGCAGGCCGGGACTAGCGGCCTACGAGCAGTACTTC. It translates to CASRPGLAAYEQYF.

The rearrangement uses TRBV5-6 and TRBJ1-2; D gene ambiguous. There are 12 residues in the CDR3. V was shortened by 0 bases and J by 4 bases, with 4 bases between the two germline ends. CDR1 and CDR2 (germline): SGHDT, YYEEEE. The CDR3 is CASSLDVYGYTF. As DNA, the CDR3 is TGTGCCAGCAGCTTGGATGTCTATGGCTACACCTTC.

Regarding this clone: Other DNA sequences of this sample code for an identical CDR3. V gene TRBV20-1 combines with J gene TRBJ2-3; D not certain. The CDR3 consists of 11 residues. The germline V gene encodes CDR1 DFQATT and CDR2 SNEGSKA (reference sequence). Trimming cost V 1 base and J 2 bases, with 1 base left between them. Here the CDR3 reads CSARVTDTQYF. CDR3 nucleotide sequence: TGCAGTGCTAGAGTCACAGATACGCAGTATTTT.

The CDR3: CASRLRRESYNEQFF. The CDR3 coding sequence is TGTGCAAGTCGCTTAAGACGGGAAAGCTACAATGAGCAGTTCTTC. The chain combines TRBV12-2 with TRBJ2-1; the D call TRBD2 from the table was never checked on the DNA. TRBV12-2 is a pseudogene locus. CDR3 length: 15 amino acids.

This chain uses TRBV7-6 with TRBJ1-1, with D tentatively TRBD1 (5 bases). Between the trimmed V and J ends, which lost 2 bases and 3 bases, there was a span of 13 bases. There are 15 residues in the CDR3. From germline, CDR1 is SGHVS and CDR2 FNYEAQ. CDR3 in amino acids: CASSLWGIGDTEAFF. CDR3 nucleotides: TGTGCCAGCAGCTTATGGGGCATAGGGGACACTGAAGCTTTCTTT. Full variable domain (outside the CDR3, taken from reference TRBV7-6 and TRBJ1-1): GAGVSQSPRYKVTKRGQDVALRCDPISGHVSLYWYRQALGQGPEFLTYFNYEAQQDKSGLPNDRFSAERPEGSISTLTIQRTEQRDSAMYRCASSLWGIGDTEAFFGQGTRLTVV.

This rearrangement joins TRBV11-3 to TRBJ1-2; D unclear. V shed 1 base and J shed 3 bases, with 3 bases lying between them. Germline V lookup: CDR1 SGHNT, CDR2 YENEEA. The CDR3 sequence is 12 residues long. The DNA of the CDR3 is TGTGCCAGCAGCTTAGGGGACTATGGCTACACCTTC. Encoded protein: CASSLGDYGYTF.

The V gene is TRBV9, the J gene TRBJ2-7; D is tentatively TRBD1 or TRBD2 (5 bases each). Looked up from germline, CDR1 is SGDLS and CDR2 is YYNGEE. The CDR3 covers 14 residues. Trimming pared 3 bases from V and 3 bases from J, leaving 13 bases between. The CDR3 DNA reads as TGTGCCAGCAGCGACGGGACGGCTCACTACGAGCAGTACTTC. It translates to CASSDGTAHYEQYF. The whole variable domain, filled in from reference TRBV9 and TRBJ2-7, reads DSGVTQTPKHLITATGQRVTLRCSPRSGDLSVYWYQQSLDQGLQFLIQYYNGEERAKGNILERFSAQQFPDLHSELNLSSLELGDSALYFCASSDGTAHYEQYFGPGTRLTVT.

The chain uses TRBV27 and TRBJ2-3; TRBD1 is a possible D gene (6 bases). This CDR3 has 16 amino acids. V gave up 3 bases and J gave up 4 bases, with 17 bases separating them. Germline V gene data show CDR1 as MNHEY and CDR2 as SMNVEV (reference sequence). The CDR3 DNA reads as TGTGCCAGCAGTTTGAAAGGGGGTAGGATTTCAGATACGCAGTATTTT. The encoded protein is CASSLKGGRISDTQYF.